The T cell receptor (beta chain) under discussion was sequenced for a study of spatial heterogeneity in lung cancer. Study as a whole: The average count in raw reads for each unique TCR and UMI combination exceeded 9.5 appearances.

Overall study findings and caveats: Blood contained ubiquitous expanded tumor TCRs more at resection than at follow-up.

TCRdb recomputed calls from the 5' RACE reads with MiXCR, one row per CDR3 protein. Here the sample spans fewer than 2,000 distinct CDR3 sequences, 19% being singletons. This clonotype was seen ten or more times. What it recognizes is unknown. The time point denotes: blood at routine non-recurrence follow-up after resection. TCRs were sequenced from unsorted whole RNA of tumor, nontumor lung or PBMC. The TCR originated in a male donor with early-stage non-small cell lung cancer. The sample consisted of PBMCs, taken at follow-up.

CDR3 sequence: CASSEGLPNTEAFF. CDR3 nucleotides: TGTGCCAGCAGTGAAGGTCTGCCGAACACTGAAGCTTTCTTT. The J gene is TRBJ1-1, the V gene TRBV2; D gene uncertain. Germline values: CDR1 SNHLY, CDR2 FYNNEI. V lost 1 base and J lost 1, with 7 bases in between. The CDR3 totals 14 residues.